This record concerns one T cell receptor (beta chain) sequence. The data belong to a study of cytomegalovirus exposure and HLA in healthy donors. Overall study context: For the roughly 390 genotyped donors, approximately 82% fell within the Caucasian-associated ancestry cluster.

The length of the CDR3 is 16 residues. Germline V gene sequence: CDR1 MNHEY, CDR2 SMNVEV (reference sequence). V lost 5 bases to trimming and J lost 2 bases; unmatched junction nucleotides: 9. The PCR contained 60 Vbeta and 13 Jbeta primers. Sequenced by immunoSEQ multiplex PCR; TCRdb stores in-frame clones only, minus some. The sample contains 150,000 to 200,000 clones, around 76% of which appear only once. V gene TRBV27 combines with J gene TRBJ2-3; 8 nucleotides agree with TRBD2. This TCR was sampled from a female donor in good health and CMV-seronegative. The sequencing input was PBMCs. The CDR3 spells CASSGRRAGVTDTQYF. Here the CDR3 DNA reads TGTGCCAGCAGTGGTCGGCGAGCGGGAGTCACAGATACGCAGTATTTT.